This entry concerns a single TCR beta chain. This clonotype has just a few counts. The antigen it recognizes is unknown. No base quality information exists; no much larger clone differs at one position. This record comes from a study of T-cell reconstitution after alpha-beta-depleted transplantation in children (dated by TCRdb to 2015 to 2016). Background on the whole study: The study quantitatively tracked T-cell immune reconstitution after TCRalphabeta/CD19-depleted allogeneic hematopoietic cell transplantation in children using TCR repertoire profiling.

Library method: PCR. TCRdb shows the sequencer as Illumina HiSeq 2500. Molecular barcoding was employed in the preparation of TCR libraries, with unique molecular identifiers being used to normalize TCRbeta repertoire quantification. TCRdb reanalyzed the raw reads on its own, using fastp at Q25 for trimming and MiXCR for clone calling, and kept in-frame beta chains. CDR3 protein duplicates are merged, each entry listing the most common genes and DNA. The sample table holds some 460,000 distinct CDR3 sequences, of which around 15% were seen once. 25% to 30% of the sample belongs to the ten largest clones. Overall study outcomes, separate from this receptor: Over the following months the frequencies of hyperexpanded clones went down, and after one year T-cell counts and TCRbeta diversity were mostly credited to newly produced T cells. In some patients, the high TCRbeta diversity seen at day 60 was put down to recipient T cells and intrathymic progenitors that had survived conditioning. The apparently early recovery of alphabetaT-cell counts about two months after transplant reportedly depended on only several hundred rapidly expanded clones that came from non-depleted graft cells.

For this chain, trimming is 1 base at the V end and 0 bases at the J end, and the number of junction bases without a gene match is 6. CDR1 and CDR2 (SGHAT, FQNNGV) derive from the germline V gene. The CDR3 contains 18 residues, cysteine and phenylalanine counted. The kept DNA is CDR3 alone, 54 bases in frame from the first base. The intended sense of this specimen's treatment or condition label: allogeneic hematopoietic cell transplantation with graft depleted of TCRalphabeta T cells and CD19 B cells. TCRalphabeta/CD19-depleted allogeneic hematopoietic cell grafts were given to the transplant recipients, all of whom were children.

The sequence came from a boy younger than two who had a stem cell transplant for Wiskott-Aldrich syndrome, so the T cells may come from the graft donor. Recombination joined TRBV11-2 with TRBJ2-3, and TRBD1 aligns with 11 junction nucleotides. The sequences come from PBMCs, mostly from graft donor cells, collected 360 days after TCRalphabeta/CD19-depleted stem cell transplant. CDR3 region: CASSLVDRGLDSTDTQYF. The DNA sequence is given as TGTGCCAGCAGCTTAGTGGACAGGGGGCTGGATAGCACAGATACGCAGTATTTT.